The clone carrying this TCR beta chain was seen once. Its target is not known. Researchers ran the PCR with 60 Vbeta and 13 Jbeta primers. The method was immunoSEQ multiplex PCR; TCRdb's version includes in-frame clones alone and lacks a portion of them. The sample consists of under 300,000 clones, about 86% of them appearing once. Trimming at V came to 8 bases and at J to 6 bases, leaving 2 bases not matched to a gene. In germline, CDR1 is MDHEN, CDR2 SYDVKM. The CDR3 runs to 12 residues. This specimen comes from a study of cytomegalovirus exposure and HLA in healthy donors. At the level of the study: The Caucasian-associated ancestry cluster held roughly 81% of 350 to 450 genotyped donors.

Study results and limitations: Listed as cytomegalovirus-associated were roughly 180 TCR beta chains.

This rearrangement joins TRBV28 to TRBJ2-2, with TRBD2 matching 8 bases. The TCR was taken from an older woman in good health and CMV-seropositive. The sequencing input was PBMCs. The CDR3 DNA sequence: TGTGCCAGCCGGGGGGGGTCCGGGGAGCTGTTTTTT. This gives the protein CASRGGSGELFF.